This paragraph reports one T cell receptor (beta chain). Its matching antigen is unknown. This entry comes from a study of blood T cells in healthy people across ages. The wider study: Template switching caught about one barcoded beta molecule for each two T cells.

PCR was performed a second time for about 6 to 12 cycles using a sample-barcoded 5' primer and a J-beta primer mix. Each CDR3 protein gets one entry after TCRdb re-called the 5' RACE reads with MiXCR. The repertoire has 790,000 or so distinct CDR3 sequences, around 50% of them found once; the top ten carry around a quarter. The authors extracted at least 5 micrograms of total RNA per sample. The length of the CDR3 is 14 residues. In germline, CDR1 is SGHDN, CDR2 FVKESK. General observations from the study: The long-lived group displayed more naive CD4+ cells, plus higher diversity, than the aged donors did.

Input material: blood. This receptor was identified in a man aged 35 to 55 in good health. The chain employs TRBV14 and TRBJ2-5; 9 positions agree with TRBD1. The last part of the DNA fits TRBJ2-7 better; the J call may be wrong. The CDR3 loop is CASTPGQGFHEQYF. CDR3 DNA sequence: TGTGCCAGTACTCCGGGACAGGGTTTCCACGAGCAGTACTTC.